This T cell receptor beta chain was found in a study of T cell changes during pregnancy in multiple sclerosis. The protocol was immunoSEQ multiplex PCR, while the TCRdb copy is restricted to in-frame clones and leaves out a portion. The sample lists under 50,000 clones, roughly nine tenths occurring once. The sequence derives from a female donor with multiple sclerosis, enrolled in a pregnancy study. The specimen comprised CD8+ T cells from peripheral blood mononuclear cells, sampled in the third trimester of pregnancy.

The CDR3 coding sequence is TGTGCCAGCAGCCCCCCCCATACGAGGTCTGGGGCCAACGTCCTGACTTTC. Amino acids: CASSPPHTRSGANVLTF. V gene TRBV7-8 combines with J gene TRBJ2-6; D is uncertain. V lost 5 bases to trimming and J lost 1 base, with 15 bases between them. CDR3 length equals 17 residues. CDR1 is SGHVS and CDR2 is FQNEAQ in the germline V gene.